This T cell receptor (beta chain) was recorded in a study of T-cell memory formation after mild COVID-19 (dated by TCRdb to about 2021). In terms of the full investigation: Most TCR sequence clusters were specific to one of the two donors. Two young, previously healthy adult volunteers, one female and one male, were included in the cohort. Longitudinal TCRalpha and TCRbeta repertoire sequencing tracked T-cell clones expanding and contracting after mild COVID-19 in a couple of donors.

Study-level results and caveats: Some responding clones were found in pre-infection memory, which suggests that pre-existing cross-reactive memory T cells took part in the SARS-CoV-2 response. From day 15 to 85, contracting clones showed balanced CD4/CD8 phenotypes, whereas a second wave of clones that expanded from day 15 to 37 leaned towards CD4+. The study included only a couple of mild cases, and larger cohorts that include severe cases with pre-infection samples were judged to be necessary. Contracting CD4+ clones appeared mostly in the CM and EM memory subsets, whereas CD8+ clones were enriched in EMRA. SARS-CoV-2 specificity was not confirmed for the second-wave clones peaking on day 37.

As encoded in the germline V gene, CDR1 is LGHNA while CDR2 is YNFKEQ. The germline V and J ends show losses of 1 base and 4 bases respectively, and no gene match explains 3 bases of the junction. The CDR3 sequence holds 14 residues, the cysteine and phenylalanine included. The entry retains the CDR3 DNA only, 42 bases that are in frame from base 1. Ficoll-Paque density gradient centrifugation was used to isolate PBMCs. In regard to this clonotype: Its binding antigen is unknown. Per-base quality was not reported, and no clone a single base away is much larger than it.

Instrument on record: Illumina NovaSeq 6000. TCRalpha and TCRbeta cDNA libraries were built by 5'RACE with constant-segment primers, adding sample barcodes and unique molecular identifiers. Trizol reagent was used to extract RNA from every sample. Libraries were amplified in two PCR steps, with a second sample barcode and Illumina TruSeq adapters added in the second step. Libraries were sequenced on an Illumina NovaSeq with 2 x 150 bp paired-end reads. Under the source paper's analysis protocol: With migec v1.2.7, reads were demultiplexed and then collapsed into UMI-guided consensus sequences. Using mixcr v2.1.11, the UMI consensuses were aligned to TRA and TRB V and J templates and assembled into clonotypes. Clonotypes were classified as expanded or contracted when called significant by both edgeR and NoisET, with noise models trained on biological replicates. For edgeR calls, the thresholds were a false discovery rate-adjusted p below 0.01 and a log2 fold-change of 1. As an exploratory analysis of dynamics, max-normalized trajectories of the 1000 most abundant clonotypes were examined by PCA with hierarchical clustering. Separately sequenced CD4+ and CD8+ repertoires were used to assign the CD4 or CD8 phenotype of responding clones. Using fastp trimming at Q25 and MiXCR clonotype assembly, TCRdb reanalyzed the public sequencing data and kept in-frame beta chains. Identical CDR3 protein sequences are pooled into one entry, listed with their most common genes and DNA. The V and J calls shown here were made by TCRdb, not taken from the authors' results. For this sample the table gives 80,000 to 95,000 distinct CDR3 sequences, of which about 23% were detected only once. Over 40% of the sample goes to the ten largest clones.

The rearrangement combines TRBV4-2 with TRBJ1-1, with 7 junctional bases fitting TRBD1. Sequenced: PBMCs or a T cell subset sorted from them (not recorded which). The clonotype comes from a man younger than 35 who had mild COVID-19 (a few samples of this study predate the infection). The sample titles of this study are shuffled in the database, so cell type and time point are left out; the donor was told from shared clones. The CDR3 loop reads CASSQGQGGTEAFF. Here is the DNA: TGTGCCAGCAGCCAAGGACAGGGAGGCACTGAAGCTTTCTTT.